The sequence of this T cell receptor beta chain was determined in a study of vaccination and CD4 T cells after COVID-19. Study summary: Cells were stimulated with overlapping spike peptides from SARS-CoV-2, HCoV-NL63, HCoV-OC43 and HCoV-229E.

As for this clonotype: Its specificity is unknown.

Findings and limits, study-wide: Looking at convalescent patients, 304 of their 307 vaccine-specific clones were spike mono-reactive.

Treatment: approximately nine-day PBMC culture with coronavirus spike peptide pools or control peptides (ViraFEST assay). PCR tests turned positive between March and December 2020, before US Alpha, Beta and Delta variants. Once obtained from cultured CD4+ T cells, the DNA was sequenced using the Oncomine TCR Beta short-read assay. TCRdb independently ran MiXCR on the PCR reads; one entry per CDR3 protein. The sample holds about 11,000 distinct CDR3 sequences, over 75% seen once. The CDR3 runs 14 residues. CDR1 is MNHNS, CDR2 SASEGT, per germline. V gave up 6 bases and J gave up 3 bases; unmatched junction bases: 8.

The chain recombines TRBV6-1 with TRBJ2-7; 7 positions match TRBD1. The material sequenced was CD4+ T cells from blood, cultured in vitro. The TCR sequence derives from a human donor who had recovered from COVID-19. The CDR3: CASRLTGTVYEQYF. The CDR3 nucleotides are TGTGCCAGCAGACTAACCGGGACAGTCTACGAGCAGTACTTC.